A single T cell receptor (beta chain) is shown here with its context. TCRdb keeps only in-frame clones here, not all; method: immunoSEQ multiplex PCR. The data hold approximately 1.9 million clones, with roughly 93% observed a single time. CD45RO-negative CD8 cells positively selected for CCR7 made up the naive population, which excluded terminally differentiated effector memory CD45RA+ cells. This CDR3 contains 14 residues. Germline V gene lookup returns CDR1 SGHRS and CDR2 YFSETQ. The V end was cut by 0 bases, the J end by 0 bases, with 7 bases between. These data belong to a study of shared clonotypes between healthy human individuals.

This sequence originates from a man aged 18-30 years in good health. Some clones in this sample may be carry-over from other donors' samples. The sequenced material came from naive CD8+ T cells from PBMCs. The chain carries TRBV5-1 and TRBJ2-7, with unresolved D. CDR3 in amino acids: CASSLAQLSYEQYF. CDR3 DNA sequence: TGCGCCAGCAGCTTGGCACAGCTCTCCTACGAGCAGTACTTC.